This TCR beta chain was obtained from a study of blood T cell repertoires in COVID-19. Study information: Sites across the United States, Italy and Spain contributed samples from acute and convalescent COVID-19. In each case, the material was cDNA or gDNA derived from T cells, B-cell-depleted T cells, or PBMCs.

In the original workflow: Reference gene primer amplification in the assay estimated nucleated cell counts. The table came from immunoSEQ multiplex PCR; TCRdb's copy has only in-frame clones and leaves some out. The DNA gave D and trimming, while V, J and clone size come from that table. This sample has approximately 190,000 clones; roughly 82% occur once, and the top ten carry approximately 8.1%. Enrollment of patients from Seattle took place during active infection, with longitudinal follow-up. The CDR3 runs 15 residues. V gave up 1 base and J gave up 1 base, with 12 bases separating them. Germline CDR1 is SQVTM and CDR2 is ANQGSEA.

This chain uses TRBV29-1 with TRBJ2-3, with D perhaps TRBD2 (5 bases). The sequencing input was peripheral blood. This clonotype was obtained from a woman aged 55 to 70 with COVID-19, enrolled during active disease. This chain's CDR3 is CSVEGTSWGTDTQYF. CDR3 coding DNA: TGCAGCGTTGAAGGGACTTCCTGGGGCACAGATACGCAGTATTTT.